This T cell receptor (beta chain) was sequenced for a study of CD8 T cells in Susac syndrome. The RNA input was about 0.5 to 1 ug, and it was reverse transcribed with random hexamers. Amplification of TCR beta CDR3 spanned 54 Vbeta and 13 Jbeta via immunoSEQ multiplex PCR. MiXCR, applied by TCRdb to the immunoSEQ multiplex PCR reads, yields one record per CDR3 protein. The top ten clones hold about 0.5% of a sample with around 45,000 distinct CDR3 sequences, over 85% of them seen once. The germline CDR1 and CDR2 sequences are MGHRA and YSYEKL. V was pared by 0 bases and J by 15 bases, with 15 bases between. The CDR3 sequence is 13 residues long.

Sequenced sample: CD8+ T cells from PBMCs. This TCR came from a human donor in good health. The rearrangement joins TRBV4-1 to TRBJ2-4, with D uncertain. CDR3 nucleotide sequence: TGCGCCAGCAGCCAAGAAGAATGGGCGCCTTTGTACTTC. Protein: CASSQEEWAPLYF.